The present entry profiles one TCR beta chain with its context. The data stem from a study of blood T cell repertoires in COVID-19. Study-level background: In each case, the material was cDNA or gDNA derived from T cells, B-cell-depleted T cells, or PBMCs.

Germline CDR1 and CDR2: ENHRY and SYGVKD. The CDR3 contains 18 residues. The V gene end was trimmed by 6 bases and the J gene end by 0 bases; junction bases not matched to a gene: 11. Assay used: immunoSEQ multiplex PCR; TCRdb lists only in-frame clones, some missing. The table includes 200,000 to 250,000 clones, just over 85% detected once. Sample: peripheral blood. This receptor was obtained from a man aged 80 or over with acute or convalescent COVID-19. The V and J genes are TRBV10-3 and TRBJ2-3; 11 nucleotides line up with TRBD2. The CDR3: CAISLTSGDRGSTDTQYF. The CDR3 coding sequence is TGTGCCATCAGCTTGACTAGCGGGGATAGGGGTAGCACAGATACGCAGTATTTT.